This T cell receptor beta chain was identified during a study of cytomegalovirus exposure and HLA in healthy donors. The PCR contained 60 Vbeta and 13 Jbeta primers. Here immunoSEQ multiplex PCR was the method, and the copy in TCRdb shows in-frame clones only, minus some. This sample has about 190,000 clones, with roughly 80% found just once. The J segment lost 6 bases and the V segment lost 5 bases, leaving 3 bases of the junction unmatched. Per the germline V gene, CDR1 is MNHEY and CDR2 is SVGAGI. CDR3 size: 12 residues. Study observations and caveats: Only CMV serostatus was available as immune exposure information.

With regard to this clone: Its antigen remains unknown.

Sequenced: PBMCs. This chain connects TRBV6-5 to TRBJ1-1; 7 nucleotides align to TRBD1. This sequence was found in a woman younger than 45 in good health and CMV-seropositive. CDR3 DNA sequence: TGTGCCAGCAGTCGGGACAGATCTGAAGCTTTCTTT. It specifies CASSRDRSEAFF.